This TCR beta chain emerged from a study of T-cell reconstitution after alpha-beta-depleted transplantation in children. Germline V gene data show CDR1 as KGHSH and CDR2 as LQKENI. The CDR3 covers 14 residues. The V end lost 2 bases, the J end lost 4 bases, and 11 bases lay between the germline ends. Construction of the TCRbeta library involved unique molecular identifiers. A single record per CDR3 protein comes from TCRdb applying MiXCR to the PCR reads. This table has about 350,000 distinct CDR3 sequences, 13% appearing once. This clonotype showed up just a few times. This rearrangement joins TRBV18 to TRBJ1-1, with D uncertain. The clonotype was recovered from a human donor who donated a stem cell graft to a child with Fanconi anemia. The sample in question was PBMCs, obtained from the stem cell graft. The CDR3: CASSPRSQVTEAFF. CDR3 nucleotide sequence: TGTGCCAGCTCACCAAGGAGTCAGGTCACTGAAGCTTTCTTT.